This T cell receptor (beta chain) was retrieved from a study of cytomegalovirus exposure and HLA in healthy donors. Notes on the study in general: The majority of CMV-associated TCR beta chains were reported as apparently HLA-restricted in a later analysis.

For this clone: Its matching antigen is unknown.

PCR was performed using 60 Vbeta and 13 Jbeta primers. The method was immunoSEQ multiplex PCR; TCRdb's version includes in-frame clones alone and lacks a portion of them. The table shows fewer than 200,000 clones, with roughly four fifths occurring only once. Germline V gene sequence: CDR1 PRHDT, CDR2 FYEKMQ (reference sequence). The CDR3 runs 13 residues. V was pared by 3 bases and J by 6 bases, with 1 base of the junction left unmatched. The donors (healthy individuals) were bone marrow donors. The rearrangement uses TRBV13 and TRBJ1-5; TRBD1 aligns across 8 bases. Sequenced material: PBMCs. This clonotype was sampled from a female donor in good health and CMV-seronegative. The CDR3 reads CASSLGQVQPQHF. Written as DNA, the CDR3 is TGTGCCAGCAGCTTGGGACAGGTTCAGCCCCAGCATTTT.